These 28 T cell receptor beta chains share one sample of origin, sequenced in a study of blood T cell repertoires in COVID-19. The assay was immunoSEQ multiplex PCR, and TCRdb's table has in-frame clones only and misses some. Among about 70,000 clones, more than 80% were seen once, and the ten largest hold around 5%. The sample comprised peripheral blood. Every receptor here comes from a woman older than 75 with active or convalescent COVID-19.

The rearrangement joins TRBV4-1 to TRBJ1-2; D perhaps matches TRBD1 (6 bases). Per the germline V gene, CDR1 is MGHRA and CDR2 is YSYEKL. Trimming took off 0 bases at V and 4 bases at J, with 15 bases between the two ends. The CDR3 is 16 residues long. CDR3 residues: CASSQEEQGRAYGYTF. CDR3 DNA sequence: TGCGCCAGCAGCCAAGAGGAACAGGGACGGGCCTATGGCTACACCTTC.

This clone was counted once. This chain connects TRBV18 to TRBJ2-7; 7 bases line up with TRBD2. The CDR3 loop spans 16 amino acids. Germline CDR1 KGHSH, CDR2 LQKENI. With V trimmed by 6 bases and J by 2 bases, 13 bases remained unmatched. CDR3 DNA sequence: TGTGCCAGCTCCACCCCTCTGAACGCGGGGGCCTACGAGCAGTACTTC. Amino acids: CASSTPLNAGAYEQYF.

The rearrangement joins TRBV7-3 to TRBJ2-5; tentatively, D is TRBD1 (6 bases). Trimming removed 5 bases from V and 3 bases from J, with 13 bases in between. The CDR3 length is 14 residues. Germline CDR1 is SGHTA and CDR2 is FQGTGA. In nucleotides, the CDR3 is TGTGCCAGCAGCAAGGGGGAAGGAGAAGAGACCCAGTACTTC. This translates into CASSKGEGEETQYF.

J is TRBJ2-5 and V is TRBV5-1; D might be TRBD2 (5 bases). The germline V gene has CDR1 SGHRS and CDR2 YFSETQ. The CDR3 runs 17 residues. Trimming took 0 bases from V and 0 from J, leaving 15 bases between them. CDR3: CASSLGRAGAYQETQYF. In DNA form, the CDR3 reads TGCGCCAGCAGCTTGGGGCGCGCGGGCGCCTACCAAGAGACCCAGTACTTC.

The J gene is TRBJ2-5, the V gene TRBV7-2, with D tentatively TRBD2 (5 bases). Between the trimmed V and J ends, which lost 3 bases and 3 bases, there was a span of 8 bases. This CDR3 contains 13 residues. Germline V gene sequence: CDR1 SGHTA, CDR2 FQGNSA. CDR3 nucleotides: TGTGCCAGCAGCTTGTGGACTGAAGAGACCCAGTACTTC. Protein product: CASSLWTEETQYF.

This clone was counted only a few times. V usage is TRBV29-1 and J usage is TRBJ2-2; no clear D gene. The germline V gene has CDR1 SQVTM and CDR2 ANQGSEA. This CDR3 contains 10 residues. Between the trimmed V and J ends, which lost 6 bases and 3 bases, there was a span of 2 bases. The CDR3 nucleotides are TGCAGCGTCGACACCGGGGAGCTGTTTTTT. Protein product: CSVDTGELFF.

V gene TRBV7-9 combines with J gene TRBJ1-4; no definite D call. V lost 5 bases and J lost 4, with 11 bases in between. This CDR3 has 14 amino acids. CDR1 is SEHNR, CDR2 FQNEAQ, per germline (reference sequence). The DNA of the CDR3 is TGTGCCAGCAGCCAAGTAAGCCATAATGAAAAACTGTTTTTT. As protein: CASSQVSHNEKLFF.

The chain links TRBV5-8 to TRBJ2-6; 7 bases align to TRBD1. The CDR3 loop spans 15 amino acids. Germline-derived CDR1 and CDR2 are SGHTS and YDEGEE. Germline trimming cut 4 bases from V and 2 bases from J; bases unmatched to any gene: 3. CDR3 nucleotide sequence: TGTGCCAGCAGCCCTACAGGGGCTGGGGCCAACGTCCTGACTTTC. This codes for CASSPTGAGANVLTF.

The chain employs TRBV7-2 and TRBJ2-1, with 12 bases matching TRBD1. The CDR3 contains 15 residues. J lost 7 bases, V lost 4 bases, and 5 bases had no gene match. CDR1 SGHTA and CDR2 FQGNSA come from the germline V gene. In DNA, the CDR3 is TGTGCCAGCAGCTCGGGACAGGGGGCGCGGAATGAGCAGTTCTTC. Translation: CASSSGQGARNEQFF.

The V gene is TRBV5-4, the J gene TRBJ2-1; 11 bases are a match to TRBD2. V lost 4 bases to trimming and J lost 2 bases; unmatched junction nucleotides: 5. Germline V gene sequence: CDR1 SGHNT, CDR2 YYREEE (reference sequence). The CDR3 covers 16 residues. CDR3 amino acids: CASSPRLAGPYNEQFF. In DNA, the CDR3 is TGTGCCAGCAGCCCTAGACTAGCGGGGCCCTACAATGAGCAGTTCTTC.

The chain's CDR3 is CASSTGLAGGSYEQYF. The CDR3 bases are TGTGCCAGCAGCACGGGACTAGCGGGAGGATCCTACGAGCAGTACTTC. This chain joins TRBV5-4 and TRBJ2-7, with 15 bases that match TRBD2. There are 16 residues in the CDR3. Germline CDR1 reads SGHNT; CDR2 reads YYREEE (reference sequence). The V segment lost 4 bases and the J segment 1 base; nucleotides outside the gene matches: 3.

V is TRBV7-3 and J is TRBJ2-2, with 13 bases lining up with TRBD2. V shed 2 bases and J 6 bases; nucleotides not matched to a gene: 6. Germline CDR1 reads SGHTA; CDR2 reads FQGTGA. The CDR3 length is 17 residues. CDR3 nucleotide sequence: TGTGCCAGCAGCTTAGGTCCTGGACTAGCGGGAGCCGGGGAGCTGTTTTTT. This gives the protein CASSLGPGLAGAGELFF.

This clone was detected only once. V is TRBV5-1 and J is TRBJ1-5; D perhaps matches TRBD1 (5 bases). V dropped 5 bases and J dropped 4 bases, with 10 bases sitting between them. The V gene's germline CDR1 is SGHRS and CDR2 YFSETQ. The CDR3 is made up of 13 amino acids. CDR3 amino acids: CASSFGGNQPQHF. CDR3 DNA sequence: TGCGCCAGCAGTTTCGGGGGAAATCAGCCCCAGCATTTT.

V and J are TRBV19 and TRBJ1-2; the D gene is possibly TRBD1 (6 bases). Trimming shortened V by 5 bases and J by 10 bases, and 20 bases separated the two germline ends. In germline, CDR1 is LNHDA, CDR2 SQIVND (reference sequence). CDR3 length equals 14 residues. The CDR3 loop reads CASSPRQVNQVYTF. The CDR3 nucleotides read TGTGCCAGTAGTCCAAGACAGGTTAACCAAGTCTACACCTTC.

The chain is built from TRBV6-5 and TRBJ1-2; 7 bases match TRBD1. J gave up 10 bases and V 4 bases, and 18 bases lay outside the gene matches. CDR1 and CDR2 (germline): MNHEY, SVGAGI. This CDR3 region has 16 residues. The CDR3, as DNA: TGTGCCAGCAGTTCTTCCGGGACAGCCAGATCACACTTCTACACCTTC. As protein: CASSSSGTARSHFYTF.

V is TRBV19 and J is TRBJ1-5; no clear D. Germline V gene data show CDR1 as LNHDA and CDR2 as SQIVND (reference sequence). V lost 7 bases to trimming and J lost 2 bases, with 18 bases between them. CDR3 length equals 16 residues. Here the CDR3 reads CASMDVGVGGNQPQHF. CDR3 DNA: TGTGCCAGTATGGACGTCGGGGTAGGAGGCAATCAGCCCCAGCATTTT.

The chain links TRBV7-9 to TRBJ1-6; 9 bases align to TRBD1. V was clipped by 1 base and J by 9 bases; unmatched bases: 7. Per the germline V gene, CDR1 is SEHNR and CDR2 is FQNEAQ (reference sequence). This CDR3 has 16 amino acids. CDR3 protein: CASSLVSGQGGSPLHF. The CDR3 region has the DNA TGTGCCAGCAGCTTAGTTTCGGGACAGGGTGGTTCACCCCTCCACTTT.

This chain uses TRBV4-1 with TRBJ2-7, with 8 bases aligning to TRBD1. The germline V gene encodes CDR1 MGHRA and CDR2 YSYEKL. The V segment lost 1 base and the J segment 3 bases; nucleotides outside the gene matches: 8. This CDR3 contains 16 residues. The DNA of the CDR3 is TGCGCCAGCAGCCAAGCACCGGGACAGGATAACTACGAGCAGTACTTC. This translates into CASSQAPGQDNYEQYF.

This chain links TRBV18 with TRBJ2-3; 7 bases are shared with TRBD1. Germline V gene data show CDR1 as KGHSH and CDR2 as LQKENI. V shed 3 bases and J 0 bases; nucleotides not matched to a gene: 3. The CDR3 length is 15 residues. In DNA form, the CDR3 reads TGTGCCAGCTCACCGACAGGGTCCAGCACAGATACGCAGTATTTT. Amino acids: CASSPTGSSTDTQYF. Based on the CDR3 plus reference TRBV18 and TRBJ2-3, the full variable domain is NAGVMQNPRHLVRRRGQEARLRCSPMKGHSHVYWYRQLPEEGLKFMVYLQKENIIDESGMPKERFSAEFPKEGPSILRIQQVVRGDSAAYFCASSPTGSSTDTQYFGPGTRLTVL.

The gene calls are TRBV19 and TRBJ1-5, with 8 bases fitting TRBD1. The CDR3 totals 15 residues. Trimming at V came to 3 bases and at J to 5 bases, leaving 6 bases not matched to a gene. The germline V gene encodes CDR1 LNHDA and CDR2 SQIVND (reference sequence). CDR3 amino acids: CASSMDRAKYQPQHF. The CDR3 DNA is TGTGCCAGTAGTATGGACAGGGCGAAATATCAGCCCCAGCATTTT.

This clone has a handful of counts. This sequence joins TRBV5-8 and TRBJ2-5; 10 bases map to TRBD2. The CDR3 sequence is 16 residues long. The V gene end was trimmed by 5 bases and the J gene end by 5 bases; junction bases not matched to a gene: 12. CDR1 is SGHTS and CDR2 is YDEGEE in the germline V gene. CDR3 DNA sequence: TGTGCCAGCAGTCCTCCGTCGGGACTAGCGTATGAGACCCAGTACTTC. It translates to CASSPPSGLAYETQYF.

This clone was counted only a few times. This rearrangement joins TRBV7-6 to TRBJ1-6; D uncertain. The ends were cut back, 1 base at V and 7 bases at J, with 11 bases in the middle. The germline CDR1 and CDR2 sequences are SGHVS and FNYEAQ. This CDR3 spans 15 amino acids. The CDR3 nucleotides read TGTGCCAGCAGCTTAGATGGAAGGGAGAATTCACCCCTCCACTTT. Its protein product is CASSLDGRENSPLHF. Full variable domain (outside the CDR3, taken from reference TRBV7-6 and TRBJ1-6): GAGVSQSPRYKVTKRGQDVALRCDPISGHVSLYWYRQALGQGPEFLTYFNYEAQQDKSGLPNDRFSAERPEGSISTLTIQRTEQRDSAMYRCASSLDGRENSPLHFGNGTRLTVT.

Only one count was recorded for this clone. V usage is TRBV7-2 and J usage is TRBJ1-2; the match to TRBD1 covers 9 bases. This CDR3 has 18 amino acids. CDR1 and CDR2 from the germline V gene are SGHTA and FQGNSA. V shed 5 bases and J 2 bases; nucleotides not matched to a gene: 15. CDR3 sequence (DNA): TGTGCCAGCAGCCCCCGCGGGGGACAGGGAGGAATGAACTATGGCTACACCTTC. As protein: CASSPRGGQGGMNYGYTF.

The V gene is TRBV7-2, the J gene TRBJ2-1; 7 bases match TRBD1. The CDR3 spans 15 residues. Germline V gene data show CDR1 as SGHTA and CDR2 as FQGNSA. V lost 5 bases, J lost 5 bases, and 9 bases stayed unmatched. CDR3 region: CASSVPGQTHNEQFF. In DNA, the CDR3 is TGTGCCAGCAGCGTCCCGGGACAGACCCACAATGAGCAGTTCTTC.

V is TRBV28 and J is TRBJ1-5, with 7 bases identical to TRBD1. There are 18 residues in the CDR3. CDR1 is MDHEN, CDR2 SYDVKM, per germline. V was clipped by 5 bases and J by 0 bases; unmatched bases: 13. CDR3 residues: CASSPGGTGASSNQPQHF. Here the CDR3 DNA reads TGTGCCAGCAGTCCCGGAGGAACAGGGGCGAGTAGCAATCAGCCCCAGCATTTT.

The rearrangement joins TRBV7-2 to TRBJ2-7, with 9 bases identical to TRBD2. Germline V lookup: CDR1 SGHTA, CDR2 FQGNSA. V was clipped by 5 bases and J by 2 bases; unmatched bases: 13. This CDR3 is 17 amino acids long. The CDR3 sequence: CASSLGPGLAGPYEQYF. CDR3 nucleotides: TGTGCCAGCAGCCTAGGCCCGGGCCTAGCGGGACCCTACGAGCAGTACTTC.

J is TRBJ2-2 and V is TRBV7-9, with 8 bases matching TRBD1. V shed 5 bases and J 8 bases; nucleotides not matched to a gene: 7. Germline V gene data show CDR1 as SEHNR and CDR2 as FQNEAQ (reference sequence). This CDR3 is 14 amino acids long. CDR3 in DNA: TGTGCCAGCAGCAGTGACAGGGGAGAAGGGGAGCTGTTTTTT. Protein product: CASSSDRGEGELFF.

This chain joins TRBV5-1 and TRBJ2-7; 11 bases align to TRBD2. The CDR3 totals 14 residues. The germline CDR1 and CDR2 sequences are SGHRS and YFSETQ. The V segment lost 3 bases and the J segment 3 bases; nucleotides outside the gene matches: 2. The CDR3 bases are TGCGCCAGCAGCTCCGGGACTAGCGGCTACGAGCAGTACTTC. Its protein is CASSSGTSGYEQYF.